The 23 T cell receptor beta chains reported below all come from one sample, sequenced in a study of blood T cell repertoires in COVID-19. Method: immunoSEQ multiplex PCR; TCRdb's copy keeps in-frame clones and lacks some. The data hold 35,000 to 55,000 clones, with around 86% observed a single time. Sequenced sample: peripheral blood. These receptors originate from a human donor in a cohort sampled during active COVID-19.

The genes are TRBV25-1 and TRBJ2-7, with D possibly being TRBD2 (5 bases). CDR3 length: 13 residues. Germline CDR1 reads MGHDK; CDR2 reads SYGVNS. Trimming shortened V by 3 bases and J by 9 bases, and 15 bases separated the two germline ends. The CDR3 bases are TGTGCCAGCAGTGAGTTCGGGGTTGGCTGGCAGTACTTC. This translates into CASSEFGVGWQYF.

The chain carries TRBV24-1 and TRBJ2-1, with TRBD2 matching 7 bases. The germline gives CDR1 KGHDR, CDR2 SFDVKD. The CDR3 is 15 amino acids. J gave up 4 bases and V 6 bases, and 8 bases lay outside the gene matches. DNA for the CDR3: TGTGCCACCAGTAAGGGACTACAATTATACAATGAGCAGTTCTTC. Its protein product is CATSKGLQLYNEQFF.

This chain joins TRBV4-3 and TRBJ1-4, with 9 bases matching TRBD1. Looked up from germline, CDR1 is LGHNA and CDR2 is YSLEER. The CDR3 totals 16 residues. V gave up 0 bases and J gave up 4 bases; unmatched junction bases: 3. The CDR3 reads CASSQEGQGFNEKLFF. The CDR3 DNA reads as TGCGCCAGCAGCCAAGAGGGACAGGGCTTTAATGAAAAACTGTTTTTT.

This clone occurred once. V gene TRBV10-3 combines with J gene TRBJ2-1; 11 nucleotides align to TRBD2. The J segment lost 2 bases and the V segment lost 10 bases, leaving 4 bases of the junction unmatched. CDR3 length: 14 amino acids. Germline CDR1 ENHRY, CDR2 SYGVKD. The CDR3 DNA sequence: TGTGCCACGGGACTAGCGGAAACCTACAATGAGCAGTTCTTC. This sequence encodes CATGLAETYNEQFF.

This chain joins TRBV28 and TRBJ2-1; 12 nucleotides align to TRBD2. The CDR3 is made up of 13 amino acids. V was pared by 5 bases and J by 15 bases, with 8 bases of the junction left unmatched. Germline lookup yields CDR1 MDHEN and CDR2 SYDVKM. The DNA of the CDR3 is TGTGCCAGCAGTGGGGGACTAGCGGGCGGAACGTTCTTC. Protein product: CASSGGLAGGTFF.

This CDR3 is CASSYTDTQYF. The CDR3 bases are TGTGCCAGCAGCTACACAGATACGCAGTATTTT. The V call is TRBV14, the J call TRBJ2-3; the D is unclear. The germline V and J ends were trimmed by 5 bases and 2 bases, with 2 bases remaining between them. CDR3 length: 11 residues. CDR1 SGHDN and CDR2 FVKESK come from the germline V gene.

J is TRBJ2-6 and V is TRBV5-4; 14 positions agree with TRBD2. The trim removed 3 bases at V and 0 bases at J, leaving 2 bases unmatched. The CDR3 is 18 residues long. Germline V gene sequence: CDR1 SGHNT, CDR2 YYREEE (reference sequence). The CDR3 is CASSYGLAGGSGANVLTF. For the CDR3, the DNA is TGTGCCAGCAGCTACGGACTAGCGGGAGGCTCTGGGGCCAACGTCCTGACTTTC.

This clone has just a few counts. Here the CDR3 DNA reads TGTGCCAGCTCACCACCGGTCACCGGGACTAGCGGGAGATGGGGCAAGTTCTTC. It yields the protein CASSPPVTGTSGRWGKFF. The V and J genes are TRBV18 and TRBJ2-1; 14 bases fit TRBD2. The CDR3 sequence is 18 residues long. CDR1 and CDR2 (germline): KGHSH, LQKENI. Trimming cost V 0 bases and J 14 bases; bases outside gene matches: 15. The full variable domain, completed using reference TRBV18 and TRBJ2-1, is NAGVMQNPRHLVRRRGQEARLRCSPMKGHSHVYWYRQLPEEGLKFMVYLQKENIIDESGMPKERFSAEFPKEGPSILRIQQVVRGDSAAYFCASSPPVTGTSGRWGKFFGPGTRLTVL.

This clone was counted a single time. V usage is TRBV6-4 and J usage is TRBJ1-5; 9 bases agree with TRBD1. V was pared by 5 bases and J by 3 bases, with 11 bases of the junction left unmatched. CDR1 is MRHNA and CDR2 is SNTAGT in the germline V gene. The CDR3 totals 17 residues. The CDR3 spells CASSKEKGTGTNQPQHF. The CDR3 DNA sequence: TGTGCCAGCAGTAAAGAGAAAGGGACAGGGACCAATCAGCCCCAGCATTTT.

The chain links TRBV12-3 or TRBV12-4 to TRBJ2-2; D uncertain. This CDR3 spans 12 amino acids. Trimming took 9 bases from V and 9 from J, leaving 14 bases between them. The CDR3 loop reads CASSMGRRELFF. CDR3 sequence (DNA): TGTGCCAGTTCAATGGGCCGCCGGGAGCTGTTTTTT.

The chain links TRBV28 to TRBJ2-2, with D uncertain. Germline lookup yields CDR1 MDHEN and CDR2 SYDVKM. V lost 2 bases to trimming and J lost 2 bases, with 6 bases between them. This CDR3 region has 14 residues. The CDR3 DNA reads as TGTGCCAGCAGTTTAACGAGAAACACCGGGGAGCTGTTTTTT. Amino acids: CASSLTRNTGELFF.

The chain employs TRBV27 and TRBJ2-7; D gene unclear. This CDR3 contains 13 residues. V was cut by 2 bases and J by 1 base, with 6 bases left in between. Germline V lookup: CDR1 MNHEY, CDR2 SMNVEV (reference sequence). In nucleotides, the CDR3 is TGTGCCAGCAGTTTAAGCGTTTCCTACGAGCAGTACTTC. This gives the protein CASSLSVSYEQYF.

CDR3 region: CASSLGDRAPYEQYF. In DNA, the CDR3 is TGCGCCAGCAGCTTGGGGGACAGGGCCCCCTACGAGCAGTACTTC. The chain is built from TRBV5-1 and TRBJ2-7, with TRBD1 matching 9 bases. Trimming cost V 0 bases and J 2 bases; bases outside gene matches: 3. The CDR3 loop spans 15 amino acids. Germline V lookup: CDR1 SGHRS, CDR2 YFSETQ.

Only one count was recorded for this clone. The gene calls are TRBV6-1 and TRBJ1-2; D is possibly TRBD1 (6 bases). V lost 3 bases to trimming and J lost 4 bases, with 15 bases between them. This CDR3 has 15 residues. Germline V gives CDR1 MNHNS, CDR2 SASEGT. The CDR3 sequence: CASSEGHRMIYGYTF. DNA of the CDR3: TGTGCCAGCAGTGAGGGACACCGGATGATCTATGGCTACACCTTC.

This clone has just one count. The chain links TRBV19 to TRBJ2-7, with a possible D match to TRBD2 (5 bases). The V end lost 1 base, the J end lost 4 bases, and 14 bases lay between the germline ends. Germline V gene lookup returns CDR1 LNHDA and CDR2 SQIVND (reference sequence). The CDR3 covers 15 residues. The DNA for the CDR3 is TGTGCCAGTAGTATAGCGGTCGGGATGAGGTACGAGCAGTACTTC. This sequence encodes CASSIAVGMRYEQYF.

The chain recombines TRBV3-1 (or the pseudogene TRBV3-2) with TRBJ2-2, with 9 bases fitting TRBD2. With V trimmed by 2 bases and J by 8 bases, 6 bases remained unmatched. Looked up from germline, CDR1 is LGHDT and CDR2 is YNNKEL (reference sequence). The CDR3 totals 15 residues. CDR3 DNA sequence: TGTGCCAGCAGCCAAATTGGGCTAGCGGGAGGGGAGCTGTTTTTT. Its protein is CASSQIGLAGGELFF.

The V and J genes are TRBV7-2 and TRBJ2-4; possibly TRBD1 for D (5 bases). V was clipped by 2 bases and J by 0 bases, with 8 bases between them. The length of the CDR3 is 15 residues. Germline CDR1 SGHTA, CDR2 FQGNSA. CDR3 protein: CASSLPGLAKNIQYF. The CDR3 coding sequence is TGTGCCAGCAGCTTACCAGGGCTAGCCAAAAACATTCAGTACTTC.

The chain uses TRBV4-2 and TRBJ2-4; 10 bases are a match to TRBD2. V lost 0 bases, J lost 7 bases, and 12 bases stayed unmatched. CDR1 LGHNA and CDR2 YNFKEQ come from the germline V gene. The CDR3 is 18 amino acids. This CDR3 reads CASSQEGKLAGFMNIQYF. CDR3 bases: TGTGCCAGCAGCCAAGAGGGGAAACTAGCGGGATTTATGAACATTCAGTACTTC.

This chain links TRBV19 with TRBJ1-5, with D perhaps TRBD1 (5 bases). Per the germline V gene, CDR1 is LNHDA and CDR2 is SQIVND (reference sequence). V shed 1 base and J shed 1 base, with 8 bases lying between them. CDR3 size: 15 residues. Here the CDR3 reads CASSIGQGSNQPQHF. The CDR3 nucleotides read TGTGCCAGTAGTATAGGCCAGGGAAGCAATCAGCCCCAGCATTTT.

J is TRBJ2-5 and V is TRBV20-1; tentative D call: TRBD1 (6 bases). V lost 3 bases and J 4 bases, leaving 15 bases between the germline ends. This CDR3 has 14 residues. Germline V gene sequence: CDR1 DFQATT, CDR2 SNEGSKA (reference sequence). The CDR3 coding sequence is TGCAGTGCTAGTCGCCAGGGGTCTGCAGAGACCCAGTACTTC. This translates into CSASRQGSAETQYF.

The V and J genes are TRBV7-6 and TRBJ2-5; 9 bases map to TRBD2. The CDR3 consists of 16 residues. V dropped 5 bases and J dropped 1; count of bases not matched to a gene: 8. Germline V CDR1 and CDR2: SGHVS, FNYEAQ. CDR3: CASSPVAGAGQETQYF. CDR3 bases: TGTGCCAGCAGCCCCGTAGCGGGAGCGGGCCAAGAGACCCAGTACTTC.

V and J are TRBV30 and TRBJ1-1; D gene unclear. Germline assignment: CDR1 GTSNPN and CDR2 SVGIG (reference sequence). This CDR3 is 14 amino acids long. V gave up 1 base and J gave up 2 bases, with 11 bases separating them. CDR3 in amino acids: CAWSARTPNTEAFF. For the CDR3, the DNA is TGTGCCTGGAGTGCGAGAACCCCTAACACTGAAGCTTTCTTT.

This chain links TRBV28 with TRBJ2-7; 8 bases map to TRBD1. Germline CDR1 is MDHEN and CDR2 is SYDVKM. V was clipped by 6 bases and J by 3 bases; unmatched bases: 4. The CDR3 has 13 amino acids. The CDR3 nucleotides read TGTGCCAGCAGCACCGGACAGGGCTACGAGCAGTACTTC. Amino acid sequence: CASSTGQGYEQYF.